This TCR beta chain was sequenced in a study of response to subunit inactivated influenza vaccine. TCRdb reprocessed the RT-PCR reads via MiXCR and lists one record per CDR3 protein. The sample includes 800,000 or so distinct CDR3 sequences, around 20% of them seen just once. This clonotype has a handful of counts. The receptor was isolated from a man between 50 and 59 years old who received an inactivated influenza vaccine. The sequencing used PBMCs from blood, collected around 5 days after vaccination.

The CDR3 loop reads CASSAQSSYEQYF. The DNA for the CDR3 is TGCGCCAGCAGTGCGCAAAGCTCCTACGAGCAGTACTTC. V usage is TRBV5-1 and J usage is TRBJ2-7; no clear D. Germline loops: CDR1 SGHRS, CDR2 YFSETQ. Trimming took off 5 bases at V and 0 bases at J, with 9 bases between the two ends. This CDR3 spans 13 amino acids.